Each of the 29 T cell receptor beta chains below was sequenced from the same sample in a study of control samples from healthy donors and cancer patients (dated by TCRdb to 2020 to 2022). Library creation used the immunoSEQ multiplex PCR assay. What TCRdb holds here is the immuneACCESS table cut down to in-frame rearrangements. Part of the clones is not present; checked against another copy, under half of the missing clones reflect an unresolved V gene, and the others are unexplained. The sample profile shows over 150,000 clones; roughly 94% of them were found once. About 5% of the sample is in the top ten clones. Material for sequencing was blood. The receptors shown here come from a man aged 35 to 55 in good health.

The J gene is TRBJ2-1, the V gene TRBV5-1; D may be TRBD2 (5 bases). The CDR3 is 13 amino acids. CDR1 is SGHRS, CDR2 YFSETQ, per germline. V shed 0 bases and J shed 5 bases, with 6 bases lying between them. CDR3 nucleotides: TGCGCCAGCAGCTTGGTCGGGAACAATGAGCAGTTCTTC. Translation: CASSLVGNNEQFF.

The rearrangement uses TRBV27 and TRBJ2-7; 9 bases are a match to TRBD1. Germline V gives CDR1 MNHEY, CDR2 SMNVEV (reference sequence). This CDR3 contains 12 residues. With V trimmed by 10 bases and J by 2 bases, 3 bases remained unmatched. The CDR3 DNA reads TGTGCCACCGGACAGGGGCCCTACGAGCAGTACTTC. Translating it yields CATGQGPYEQYF.

The chain uses TRBV27 and TRBJ1-4; 9 nucleotides line up with TRBD1. V lost 4 bases and J lost 5; bases outside the gene matches: 5. The CDR3 contains 15 residues. CDR1 is MNHEY, CDR2 SMNVEV, per germline (reference sequence). CDR3 DNA: TGTGCCAGCAGTTCCCTAGGGACAGGGAATGAAAAACTGTTTTTT. Residues: CASSSLGTGNEKLFF.

This sequence joins TRBV6-5 and TRBJ1-5; D may be TRBD1 (5 bases). V lost 5 bases to trimming and J lost 9 bases, with 14 bases between them. CDR3 length: 13 amino acids. Per the germline V gene, CDR1 is MNHEY and CDR2 is SVGAGI. The CDR3 coding sequence is TGTGCCAGCAGTACCAGTGGGGGTCGGCCCCAGCATTTT. It yields the protein CASSTSGGRPQHF.

The genes are TRBV12-5 and TRBJ1-5, with D possibly matching TRBD1 (6 bases). CDR1 LGHNT and CDR2 FRNRAP come from the germline V gene. The V and J ends lost 3 bases and 9 bases respectively, with 12 bases between them. This CDR3 has 13 residues. The CDR3 nucleotides read TGTGCTAGTGGTTTTCCGGGGGCTCGGCCCCAGCATTTT. Amino acid sequence: CASGFPGARPQHF.

The rearrangement joins TRBV7-8 to TRBJ2-1, with a possible D match to TRBD2 (5 bases). With 4 bases removed from V and 9 bases from J, the gap between germline ends came to 10 bases. Germline V gene data show CDR1 as SGHVS and CDR2 as FQNEAQ. This CDR3 is built from 12 residues. CDR3 amino acids: CASSSTRSEQFF. The CDR3 bases are TGTGCCAGCAGCTCAACTAGGTCTGAGCAGTTCTTC.

The chain couples TRBV5-4 to TRBJ1-6, with D tentatively TRBD1 (6 bases). Germline V gene lookup returns CDR1 SGHNT and CDR2 YYREEE (reference sequence). This CDR3 comprises 16 residues. Trimming pared 2 bases from V and 7 bases from J, leaving 16 bases between. The CDR3: CASSFYGTSRNSPLHF. The CDR3 nucleotides read TGTGCCAGCAGCTTCTACGGGACAAGTAGGAATTCACCCCTCCACTTT.

The chain uses TRBV24-1 and TRBJ2-7; TRBD1 matches 12 bases. Trimming at V came to 3 bases and at J to 5 bases, leaving 4 bases not matched to a gene. Germline loops: CDR1 KGHDR, CDR2 SFDVKD. This CDR3 region has 15 residues. DNA for the CDR3: TGTGCCACCAGTGATCCGGGACAGGGGGCCCACGAGCAGTACTTC. Translated: CATSDPGQGAHEQYF.

The genes are TRBV7-2 and TRBJ2-7; D gene uncertain. Trimming shortened V by 1 base and J by 2 bases, and 6 bases separated the two germline ends. Germline loops: CDR1 SGHTA, CDR2 FQGNSA. CDR3 length: 13 amino acids. The CDR3 sequence: CASSLVPTYEQYF. CDR3 DNA: TGTGCCAGCAGCTTAGTCCCAACCTACGAGCAGTACTTC.

The genes are TRBV6-5 and TRBJ2-2; D could derive from TRBD1 or TRBD2 (5 bases each). This CDR3 has 14 residues. Germline lookup yields CDR1 MNHEY and CDR2 SVGAGI. V was pared by 0 bases and J by 6 bases, with 8 bases between. The chain's CDR3 is CASSYSGVSGELFF. The CDR3 nucleotides are TGTGCCAGCAGTTACTCGGGGGTCTCCGGGGAGCTGTTTTTT.

This chain connects TRBV25-1 to TRBJ1-5; D possibly corresponds to TRBD1 (6 bases). The CDR3 runs to 13 residues. The V end lost 2 bases, the J end lost 7 bases, and 9 bases lay between the germline ends. The germline gives CDR1 MGHDK, CDR2 SYGVNS. The CDR3: CASSEGGGQPQHF. CDR3 DNA: TGTGCCAGCAGTGAAGGTGGGGGCCAGCCCCAGCATTTT.

This rearrangement joins TRBV28 to TRBJ1-5; D perhaps matches TRBD1 (6 bases). V was clipped by 11 bases and J by 3 bases, with 14 bases between them. Germline values: CDR1 MDHEN, CDR2 SYDVKM. CDR3 length equals 13 residues. The CDR3 here is CAGGGGHNQPQHF. In nucleotides, the CDR3 is TGTGCCGGGGGAGGGGGGCACAATCAGCCCCAGCATTTT.

The genes are TRBV5-6 and TRBJ2-5; 7 nucleotides align to TRBD1. The V gene end was trimmed by 3 bases and the J gene end by 1 base; junction bases not matched to a gene: 6. The V gene's germline CDR1 is SGHDT and CDR2 YYEEEE. There are 15 residues in the CDR3. CDR3 region: CASSSGTATQETQYF. CDR3 nucleotides: TGTGCCAGCAGCTCGGGGACAGCAACCCAAGAGACCCAGTACTTC.

This clone has a single count. The chain employs TRBV7-9 and TRBJ1-1; a possible D gene is TRBD1 (5 bases). V was shortened by 5 bases and J by 0 bases, with 10 bases between the two germline ends. The germline gives CDR1 SEHNR, CDR2 FQNEAQ (reference sequence). The CDR3 has 14 residues. CDR3 DNA: TGTGCCAGCAGCCAGGGTAGTATGAACACTGAAGCTTTCTTT. Amino acid sequence: CASSQGSMNTEAFF.

The J gene is TRBJ2-2, the V gene TRBV5-1; tentatively, D is TRBD1 (6 bases). The V and J ends lost 7 bases and 2 bases respectively, with 12 bases between them. The CDR3 is made up of 14 amino acids. Germline-derived CDR1 and CDR2 are SGHRS and YFSETQ. The CDR3, as DNA: TGCGCCAGCCGAGGACAGTTCAACACCGGGGAGCTGTTTTTT. Translation: CASRGQFNTGELFF.

The chain couples TRBV11-2 to TRBJ1-3; weak D call: TRBD1 (6 bases). Looked up from germline, CDR1 is SGHAT and CDR2 is FQNNGV. The CDR3 sequence is 18 residues long. Trimming stripped 1 base from V and 1 base from J, with 17 bases between. CDR3 sequence reads: CASSLGYGLGTSGNTIYF. CDR3 nucleotides: TGTGCCAGCAGCTTAGGGTACGGTTTGGGGACATCTGGAAACACCATATATTTT.

This rearrangement joins TRBV4-1 to TRBJ1-2; D might be TRBD1 (5 bases). The germline V gene encodes CDR1 MGHRA and CDR2 YSYEKL. The germline V and J ends were trimmed by 0 bases and 8 bases, with 19 bases remaining between them. This CDR3 comprises 16 residues. The DNA for the CDR3 is TGCGCCAGCAGCCAAGATACGGGTGAGGGAAGGGGCGGCTACACCTTC. It translates to CASSQDTGEGRGGYTF.

The chain has TRBV14 and TRBJ2-1, with D perhaps matching TRBD1 or TRBD2 (6 bases each). Germline loops: CDR1 SGHDN, CDR2 FVKESK. Trimming took off 1 base at V and 7 bases at J, with 20 bases between the two ends. The CDR3 consists of 17 residues. CDR3 residues: CASSQVRAKGGVNEQFF. CDR3 sequence (DNA): TGTGCCAGCAGCCAAGTTCGGGCCAAGGGGGGTGTTAATGAGCAGTTCTTC.

The chain has TRBV19 and TRBJ1-5; possibly TRBD1 for D (5 bases). The CDR3 is 14 amino acids. The ends were cut back, 3 bases at V and 7 bases at J, with 13 bases in the middle. Germline V lookup: CDR1 LNHDA, CDR2 SQIVND (reference sequence). CDR3 in amino acids: CASSMQSGDQPQHF. Here the CDR3 DNA reads TGTGCCAGTAGTATGCAGTCGGGGGACCAGCCCCAGCATTTT.

The chain has TRBV6-5 and TRBJ1-1; TRBD1 agrees at 7 bases. V lost 5 bases, J lost 0 bases, and 6 bases stayed unmatched. The CDR3 consists of 15 residues. Germline V CDR1 and CDR2: MNHEY, SVGAGI. The CDR3 sequence is CASSRDRVLNTEAFF. CDR3 DNA sequence: TGTGCCAGCAGTAGAGACAGGGTTTTGAACACTGAAGCTTTCTTT.

The chain joins TRBV11-2 to TRBJ1-1, with a possible D match to TRBD1 (6 bases). CDR1 and CDR2 from the germline V gene are SGHAT and FQNNGV. This CDR3 spans 12 amino acids. V lost 5 bases and J 6 bases, leaving 10 bases between the germline ends. DNA for the CDR3: TGTGCCAGCAGCCCCACAGGGTCTGAAGCTTTCTTT. The encoded protein is CASSPTGSEAFF.

The chain carries TRBV7-9 and TRBJ1-4; possibly TRBD1 for D (6 bases). The ends were cut back, 3 bases at V and 7 bases at J, with 15 bases in the middle. The CDR3 spans 15 residues. Germline values: CDR1 SEHNR, CDR2 FQNEAQ (reference sequence). The CDR3 spells CASSLSGTRGEKLFF. The CDR3 nucleotides are TGTGCCAGCAGCTTGAGCGGGACAAGGGGTGAAAAACTGTTTTTT.

The chain couples TRBV6-6 to TRBJ2-7; D is unclear. This CDR3 is 14 amino acids long. Looked up from germline, CDR1 is MNHNY and CDR2 is SVGAGI (reference sequence). Trimming removed 6 bases from V and 3 bases from J, with 15 bases in between. In DNA, the CDR3 is TGTGCCAGCAGCCCCAGTATCGGTTTCTACGAGCAGTACTTC. As protein: CASSPSIGFYEQYF.

This clone was seen a few times. The chain joins TRBV19 to TRBJ1-1; 7 positions match TRBD1. Trimming at V came to 7 bases and at J to 3 bases, leaving 8 bases not matched to a gene. CDR3 length equals 14 residues. Germline assignment: CDR1 LNHDA and CDR2 SQIVND (reference sequence). The CDR3 loop is CASTQGGRDTEAFF. The DNA for the CDR3 is TGTGCCAGTACCCAGGGGGGAAGAGACACTGAAGCTTTCTTT. Full variable domain (outside the CDR3, taken from reference TRBV19 and TRBJ1-1): DGGITQSPKYLFRKEGQNVTLSCEQNLNHDAMYWYRQDPGQGLRLIYYSQIVNDFQKGDIAEGYSVSREKKESFPLTVTSAQKNPTAFYLCASTQGGRDTEAFFGQGTRLTVV.

The genes are TRBV27 and TRBJ2-7; no reliable D call. Germline V gene sequence: CDR1 MNHEY, CDR2 SMNVEV (reference sequence). The V end was cut by 8 bases, the J end by 3 bases, with 11 bases between. The CDR3 sequence is 12 residues long. Written as DNA, the CDR3 is TGTGCCAGCGCATCGTCCATCTACGAGCAGTACTTC. Its translation: CASASSIYEQYF.

The chain recombines TRBV28 with TRBJ1-2, with D possibly being TRBD1 (5 bases). Germline V gene lookup returns CDR1 MDHEN and CDR2 SYDVKM. The CDR3 has 13 residues. V lost 2 bases and J 2 bases, leaving 6 bases between the germline ends. CDR3 coding DNA: TGTGCCAGCAGTTTACAGGGAAACTATGGCTACACCTTC. It encodes CASSLQGNYGYTF.

J is TRBJ1-5 and V is TRBV28; 7 positions agree with TRBD1. Trimming took 8 bases from V and 2 from J; bases not matched to a gene: 3. Germline V lookup: CDR1 MDHEN, CDR2 SYDVKM. CDR3 size: 13 residues. In DNA, the CDR3 is TGTGCCAGCGACACAGGGGGCAATCAGCCCCAGCATTTT. It specifies CASDTGGNQPQHF.

The chain employs TRBV7-9 and TRBJ1-4, with 7 bases fitting TRBD1. The germline CDR1 and CDR2 sequences are SEHNR and FQNEAQ (reference sequence). Trimming removed 5 bases from V and 8 bases from J; junction bases left unmatched: 8. The CDR3 has 14 residues. The CDR3 protein is CASSHTGVREKLFF. CDR3 nucleotide sequence: TGTGCCAGCAGCCATACAGGGGTGAGGGAAAAACTGTTTTTT.

This chain joins TRBV2 and TRBJ2-7; D gene unclear. V was pared by 1 base and J by 5 bases, with 12 bases between. Germline loops: CDR1 SNHLY, CDR2 FYNNEI. This CDR3 has 14 residues. In nucleotides, the CDR3 is TGTGCCAGCAGTGAAGAAGGGATTCTCCACGAGCAGTACTTC. Protein product: CASSEEGILHEQYF.